This T cell receptor beta chain was identified in a study of blood T cells in healthy people across ages. This CDR3 is built from 17 residues. Germline V gene sequence: CDR1 SNHLY, CDR2 FYNNEI. To note about this clonotype: Its antigen is currently unknown.

Next came a second PCR, run for about 6 to 12 cycles, which used a sample-barcoded 5' primer along with a J-beta primer mix. Tagging of each cDNA molecule was performed by a template-switch adaptor with 12 random nucleotides. TCRdb fed the 5' RACE reads into MiXCR, producing one record per CDR3 protein. Here the sample spans about 320,000 distinct CDR3 sequences, around 29% being singletons. Study-level results: Older age coincided with a roughly linear decline in TCR beta diversity per million T cells. Total diversity from one million sequenced T cells was likely underestimated.

The sequenced sample was blood. The clonotype originates from an older woman in good health. V usage is TRBV2 and J usage is TRBJ2-1; D tentatively fits TRBD1 or TRBD2 (6 bases each). Judging by the DNA end, TRBJ2-7 fits better; the J call may be wrong. In DNA form, the CDR3 reads TGTGCCAGCAGCACAGAAGGGGGAGGCCTCCTCTTTGGCGAGCAGTACTTC. Amino acids: CASSTEGGGLLFGEQYF.